This T cell receptor (beta chain) comes out of a study of T cells in Graves' hyperthyroidism and ophthalmopathy. This clonotype has at least ten counts. Amplification yielded TCR beta CDR3 regions, with RNA transcripts as the source. During a first-round RT-PCR of the TCR CDR3, the HTBI primer set was used. TCRdb reprocessed the multiplex PCR reads via MiXCR and lists one record per CDR3 protein. The sample contains roughly 240,000 distinct CDR3 sequences, around 25% of which appear only once. J lost 9 bases, V lost 5 bases, and 4 bases had no gene match. The CDR3 length is 13 residues. The TCR sequence derives from a woman aged 40 to 50 with Graves' ophthalmopathy. J is TRBJ2-2 and V is TRBV12-3 or TRBV12-4; 9 nucleotides match TRBD2. Input material: blood. The CDR3 here is CASSGAGGRELFF. The DNA of the CDR3 is TGTGCCAGCAGTGGAGCGGGGGGAAGGGAGCTGTTTTTT.